These 8 T cell receptor beta chains were sequenced from one sample in a study of coeliac disease. Data came from immunoSEQ multiplex PCR; TCRdb stores just in-frame clones and leaves some out. The sample lists under 3,000 clones; about three fifths were seen once. Sequenced: intraepithelial lymphocytes from the gut. These receptors all come from a woman in her 70s with celiac disease on a gluten-free diet.

The chain is built from TRBV7-9 and TRBJ2-2, with 12 bases fitting TRBD2. This CDR3 contains 13 residues. Trimming removed 10 bases from V and 6 bases from J; junction bases left unmatched: 3. CDR1 and CDR2 from the germline V gene are SEHNR and FQNEAQ (reference sequence). The CDR3 coding sequence is TGTGCCACCGGACTAGCGGGGTCCGGGGAGCTGTTTTTT. Encoded protein: CATGLAGSGELFF. The variable domain in full, with the rest retrieved from reference TRBV7-9 and TRBJ2-2, is DTGVSQNPRHKITKRGQNVTFRCDPISEHNRLYWYRQTLGQGPEFLTYFQNEAQLEKSRLLSDRFSAERPKGSFSTLEIQRTEQGDSAMYLCATGLAGSGELFFGEGSRLTVL.

The CDR3 spells CASSANRGAYEQYV. CDR3 in DNA: TGTGCCAGCAGCGCTAACCGGGGGGCCTACGAGCAGTACGTC. The chain links TRBV5-4 to TRBJ2-7; 7 positions agree with TRBD2. The germline V gene has CDR1 SGHNT and CDR2 YYREEE (reference sequence). V dropped 4 bases and J dropped 2; count of bases not matched to a gene: 6. The CDR3 is 14 amino acids.

Only one count was recorded for this clone. The rearrangement uses TRBV6-4 and TRBJ2-6, with D uncertain. V was clipped by 5 bases and J by 5 bases, with 25 bases between them. The CDR3 sequence is 19 residues long. Germline lookup yields CDR1 MRHNA and CDR2 SNTAGT. Written as DNA, the CDR3 is TGTGCCAGCAGTTTATGCCCCTCACACGACAAAAGTCGGGCCAACGTCCTGACTTTC. Its translation is CASSLCPSHDKSRANVLTF.

The CDR3 region has the DNA TGTGCCAGCAGTATGTACTCCGAGCTGCCTATCCAAGAGACCCAGTACTTC. It translates to CASSMYSELPIQETQYF. The rearrangement links TRBV28 to TRBJ2-5, with D hard to call. Trimming took 5 bases from V and 1 from J, leaving 20 bases between them. The CDR3 is 17 amino acids. In germline, CDR1 is MDHEN, CDR2 SYDVKM.

This chain links TRBV6-4 with TRBJ2-1; 11 bases fit TRBD2. This CDR3 has 15 residues. The V segment lost 3 bases and the J segment 8 bases; nucleotides outside the gene matches: 6. From germline, CDR1 is MRHNA and CDR2 SNTAGT. CDR3 DNA: TGTGCCAGCAGTGAAGGTGGTAGCGGGGGGGATGAGCAGTTCTTC. Translated, it gives CASSEGGSGGDEQFF.

On this clone: At the DNA level, this CDR3 is encoded by other sequences in the same sample as well. The rearrangement joins TRBV18 to TRBJ1-2; 10 bases map to TRBD1. After removal of 5 bases from V and 5 bases from J, the junction contained 2 bases not matched to a gene. Germline lookup yields CDR1 KGHSH and CDR2 LQKENI. This CDR3 region has 13 residues. The CDR3 nucleotides are TGTGCCAGCTCAGAGGGACAGGGGTATGGCTACACCTTC. Protein: CASSEGQGYGYTF.

This clone was seen a few times. The gene calls are TRBV9 and TRBJ2-1; D perhaps matches TRBD2 (6 bases). Germline assignment: CDR1 SGDLS and CDR2 YYNGEE. The CDR3 length is 12 residues. Trimming shortened V by 2 bases and J by 9 bases, and 9 bases separated the two germline ends. CDR3 sequence (DNA): TGTGCCAGCAGCGTCGGGGGAACTGAGCAGTTCTTC. It codes for CASSVGGTEQFF.

In this sample, this clone turned up once. The chain combines TRBV11-1 with TRBJ2-7; D might be TRBD1 (5 bases). Between the trimmed V and J ends, which lost 3 bases and 4 bases, there was a span of 10 bases. CDR1 is SGHAT and CDR2 is FQDESV in the germline V gene (reference sequence). The CDR3 is made up of 13 amino acids. CDR3 in DNA: TGTGCCAGCAGCTTGACAGTGAATTACGAGCAGTACGTC. It yields the protein CASSLTVNYEQYV.